These 7 T cell receptor beta chains share one sample of origin, sequenced in a study of T cell responses to AZD1222 COVID-19 vaccine. TCRdb's copy holds only in-frame clones and misses some; the assay was immunoSEQ multiplex PCR. The sample includes 140,000 or so clones, 80% to 95% of them seen just once. The sequences come from peripheral blood, collected 28 days after the second AZD1222 dose. All receptors derive from an adult who received the AZD1222 COVID-19 vaccine.

The gene calls are TRBV6-2 or TRBV6-3 and TRBJ1-1; D might be TRBD1 (5 bases). The CDR3 contains 13 residues. Germline-derived CDR1 and CDR2 are MNHEY and SVGEGT. Trimming took off 0 bases at V and 4 bases at J, with 6 bases between the two ends. The DNA for the CDR3 is TGTGCCAGCAGTTACTCGGGGACCACTGAAGCTTTCTTT. Amino acids: CASSYSGTTEAFF.

V and J are TRBV2 and TRBJ1-6, with a weak D call TRBD1 (6 bases). Germline CDR1 and CDR2: SNHLY and FYNNEI. The germline V and J ends were trimmed by 6 bases and 4 bases, with 16 bases remaining between them. This CDR3 spans 16 amino acids. As DNA, the CDR3 is TGTGCCAGCAGCCCGGACAGAAGTCGATATAATTCACCCCTCCACTTT. Protein: CASSPDRSRYNSPLHF.

This chain connects TRBV6-2 or TRBV6-3 to TRBJ1-2; D gene unclear. Trimming pared 4 bases from V and 8 bases from J, leaving 14 bases between. Germline V gives CDR1 MNHEY, CDR2 SVGEGT. The length of the CDR3 is 13 residues. The chain's CDR3 is CASSSGPSRGYTF. In nucleotides, the CDR3 is TGTGCCAGCAGTTCTGGCCCTTCCAGGGGCTACACCTTC.

The chain employs TRBV12-3 or TRBV12-4 and TRBJ1-4, with D hard to call. V shed 2 bases and J shed 7 bases, with 5 bases lying between them. The CDR3 runs to 12 residues. The CDR3 is CASSLWGEKLFF. The CDR3 DNA reads TGTGCCAGCAGTTTATGGGGTGAAAAACTGTTTTTT.

This rearrangement joins TRBV6-5 to TRBJ2-5; 9 positions agree with TRBD2. CDR1 and CDR2 from the germline V gene are MNHEY and SVGAGI. The trim removed 5 bases at V and 1 base at J, leaving 5 bases unmatched. The CDR3 covers 15 residues. CDR3 region: CASSQRAGGQETQYF. The CDR3 DNA sequence: TGTGCCAGCAGTCAACGAGCGGGAGGCCAAGAGACCCAGTACTTC.

This rearrangement joins TRBV4-3 to TRBJ2-7; D not resolved. Germline values: CDR1 LGHNA, CDR2 YSLEER. V lost 1 base to trimming and J lost 0 bases, with 7 bases between them. The CDR3 is made up of 14 amino acids. The CDR3: CASSQASSSYEQYF. As DNA, the CDR3 is TGCGCCAGCAGCCAAGCTTCGAGCTCCTACGAGCAGTACTTC.

This chain joins TRBV6-2 or TRBV6-3 and TRBJ1-5; TRBD1 agrees at 10 bases. This CDR3 is 15 amino acids long. J was trimmed by 5 bases and V by 6 bases; bases with no gene match: 7. Looked up from germline, CDR1 is MNHEY and CDR2 is SVGEGT. Here the CDR3 DNA reads TGTGCCAGCAGCCTGGACAGGGGGAAGTATCAGCCCCAGCATTTT. It specifies CASSLDRGKYQPQHF.